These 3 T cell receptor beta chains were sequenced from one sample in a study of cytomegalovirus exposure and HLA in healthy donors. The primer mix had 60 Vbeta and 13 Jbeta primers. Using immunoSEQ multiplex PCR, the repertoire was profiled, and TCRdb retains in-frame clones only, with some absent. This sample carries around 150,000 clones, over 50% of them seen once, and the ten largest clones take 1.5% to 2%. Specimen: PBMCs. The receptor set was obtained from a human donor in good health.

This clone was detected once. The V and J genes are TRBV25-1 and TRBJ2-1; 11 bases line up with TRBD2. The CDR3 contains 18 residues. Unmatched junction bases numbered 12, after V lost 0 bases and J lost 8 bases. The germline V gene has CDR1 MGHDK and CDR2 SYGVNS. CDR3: CASSEYFSTSGSGHEQFF. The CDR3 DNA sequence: TGTGCCAGCAGTGAATATTTCTCAACTAGCGGGAGTGGTCATGAGCAGTTCTTC.

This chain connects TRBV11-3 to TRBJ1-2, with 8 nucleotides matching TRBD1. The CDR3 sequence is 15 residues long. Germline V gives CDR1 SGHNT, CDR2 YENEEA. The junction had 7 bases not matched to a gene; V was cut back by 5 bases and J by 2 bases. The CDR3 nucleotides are TGTGCCAGCAGCCGCTCGACAGGGGAAAACTATGGCTACACCTTC. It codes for CASSRSTGENYGYTF.

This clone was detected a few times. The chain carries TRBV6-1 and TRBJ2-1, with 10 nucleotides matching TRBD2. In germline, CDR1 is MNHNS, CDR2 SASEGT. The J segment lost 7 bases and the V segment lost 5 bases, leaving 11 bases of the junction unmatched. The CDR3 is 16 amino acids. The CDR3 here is CASSKVAGGKGNEQFF. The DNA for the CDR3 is TGTGCCAGCAGTAAAGTAGCGGGAGGCAAAGGAAATGAGCAGTTCTTC.